The entry below describes one T cell receptor beta chain. The sample comes from a study of shared T cell receptors in the human thymus. CDR1 MNHNS and CDR2 SASEGT come from the germline V gene. The CDR3 is 13 amino acids. Trimming removed 3 bases from V and 8 bases from J, with 10 bases in between. Libraries were prepared by immunoSEQ multiplex PCR; TCRdb keeps only in-frame clonotypes and omits some of them. The sample carries hundreds of thousands of clones, around 87% recorded once. Separately, the same data were catalogued under a study of human thymus T cells. That study reports: Thymic and blood repertoires appeared to carry a bias in their V and J gene usage. Unrelated individuals were reported by related research to share highly overlapping thymic repertoires.

The sample taken for sequencing was thymocytes. The chain combines TRBV6-1 with TRBJ1-4, with D possibly matching TRBD1 (5 bases). The clonotype was recovered from a boy under two years old with a congenital heart defect. Here the CDR3 reads CASSDGGWEKLFF. The CDR3, as DNA: TGTGCCAGCAGTGACGGGGGTTGGGAAAAACTGTTTTTT.